The 29 T cell receptor beta chains below come from one sample, sequenced in a study of early T cells in non-severe SARS-CoV-2 infection. TCRdb processed the 5' RACE reads anew with MiXCR; each CDR3 protein has one entry. This table has tens of thousands of distinct CDR3 sequences, around 21% appearing once. The specimen comprised whole blood, sampled at baseline. The receptors shown here come from an adult who was a healthcare worker with PCR-confirmed SARS-CoV-2 infection or an uninfected control (not recorded which).

This clonotype has only a few counts. The chain carries TRBV3-1 and TRBJ2-3; maybe TRBD2 (6 bases). CDR3 length: 13 amino acids. The germline V gene has CDR1 LGHDT and CDR2 YNNKEL (reference sequence). V lost 6 bases and J lost 4, with 11 bases in between. The chain's CDR3 is CASSDTSPDTQYF. The DNA for the CDR3 is TGTGCCAGCAGTGACACTAGCCCAGATACGCAGTATTTT.

On this clonotype itself: The conserved phenylalanine or tryptophan normally closing the CDR3 is absent here, so this likely arose from a read error. The chain links TRBV12-3 or TRBV12-4 to TRBJ2-7, with TRBD2 matching 7 bases. Losses at the gene ends were 6 bases for V and 2 bases for J; bases not matched to a gene: 7. The CDR3 runs to 14 residues. The CDR3, as DNA: TGTGCCAGCAGCCCTGGCGGGGGTACCTACGAGCAGTACATC. Its protein product is CASSPGGGTYEQYI.

The CDR3 DNA sequence: TGTGCCAGCAGTGAAGTGGTGCCCGTCTACGAGCAGTACTTC. Protein product: CASSEVVPVYEQYF. This sequence joins TRBV6-1 and TRBJ2-7; no firm D call. Trimming left V 1 base short and J 3 bases short, with 10 bases between. This CDR3 has 14 amino acids. From germline, CDR1 is MNHNS and CDR2 SASEGT.

This clonotype was detected only a few times. The junction does not match germline at one end; this may be a read error. V and J are TRBV10-1 and TRBJ2-4; possible D gene TRBD2, 5 bases. CDR1 and CDR2 from the germline V gene are WNHNN and SYGVQD (reference sequence). The CDR3 spans 11 residues. Here the CDR3 reads CASPPWTWWNF. CDR3 DNA sequence: TGCGCCAGCCCCCCTTGGACTTGGTGGAACTTC.

The CDR3 DNA reads as TGTGCCAGCAGTTACTCGCGGGGGAACAATCAGCCCCAGCATTTT. It is translated as CASSYSRGNNQPQHF. The genes are TRBV6-5 and TRBJ1-5; maybe TRBD1 (5 bases). V was pared by 0 bases and J by 3 bases, with 9 bases between. This CDR3 is 15 amino acids long. CDR1 MNHEY and CDR2 SVGAGI come from the germline V gene.

This clonotype was seen a handful of times. The chain joins TRBV6-5 to TRBJ2-1; no firm D call. CDR3 size: 14 residues. In germline, CDR1 is MNHEY, CDR2 SVGAGI. The germline V and J ends were trimmed by 4 bases and 7 bases, with 14 bases remaining between them. CDR3: CASSSPVHGNEQFF. For the CDR3, the DNA is TGTGCCAGCAGTTCCCCTGTACATGGGAATGAGCAGTTCTTC.

The rearrangement uses TRBV7-9 and TRBJ2-2, with D unclear. Germline lookup yields CDR1 SEHNR and CDR2 FQNEAQ (reference sequence). The V end was cut by 7 bases, the J end by 0 bases, with 9 bases between. The CDR3 extends over 14 amino acids. The CDR3 spells CASTSTTNTGELFF. The CDR3 nucleotides read TGTGCCAGCACATCGACAACGAACACCGGGGAGCTGTTTTTT.

The chain couples TRBV30 to TRBJ2-3; D ambiguous. Germline CDR1 GTSNPN, CDR2 SVGIG (reference sequence). The CDR3 is 13 residues long. V was cut by 5 bases and J by 1 base, with 10 bases left in between. The CDR3 sequence is CAWDRRGTDTQYF. CDR3 DNA: TGTGCCTGGGACCGAAGGGGCACAGATACGCAGTATTTT.

V and J are TRBV18 and TRBJ2-7; possible D gene TRBD2, 6 bases. The CDR3 length is 12 residues. In germline, CDR1 is KGHSH, CDR2 LQKENI. The V end lost 6 bases, the J end lost 5 bases, and 11 bases lay between the germline ends. The CDR3 bases are TGTGCCAGCTCGCGGGACTTCAACGAGCAGTACTTC. Translating gives CASSRDFNEQYF.

This clonotype was picked up a small number of times. The V and J genes are TRBV9 and TRBJ2-2; D is ambiguous. This CDR3 has 13 amino acids. Germline V gives CDR1 SGDLS, CDR2 YYNGEE. The ends were cut back, 0 bases at V and 6 bases at J, with 6 bases in the middle. The CDR3 spells CASSVALAGELFF. The CDR3 coding sequence is TGTGCCAGCAGCGTAGCTCTCGCCGGGGAGCTGTTTTTT. The full variable domain, with the rest looked up from reference TRBV9 and TRBJ2-2, is DSGVTQTPKHLITATGQRVTLRCSPRSGDLSVYWYQQSLDQGLQFLIQYYNGEERAKGNILERFSAQQFPDLHSELNLSSLELGDSALYFCASSVALAGELFFGEGSRLTVL.

In this sample, this clonotype turned up many times. This chain joins TRBV2 and TRBJ2-7; D is perhaps TRBD2 (5 bases). This CDR3 is 11 amino acids long. Trimming stripped 11 bases from V and 6 bases from J, with 14 bases between. Germline V gives CDR1 SNHLY, CDR2 FYNNEI. The CDR3 DNA reads as TGTGCCTCCCGAGGGTCTGCCGAGCAGTACTTC. Protein sequence: CASRGSAEQYF.

Only a few counts were recorded for this clonotype. V gene TRBV4-2 combines with J gene TRBJ2-2; D unclear. Trimming removed 0 bases from V and 6 bases from J, with 8 bases in between. This CDR3 spans 14 amino acids. Looked up from germline, CDR1 is LGHNA and CDR2 is YNFKEQ. The CDR3: CASSQELLSGELFF. The CDR3, as DNA: TGTGCCAGCAGCCAAGAGTTGCTGTCCGGGGAGCTGTTTTTT.

The CDR3 spells CASSEYRGNNSPLHF. CDR3 coding DNA: TGTGCCAGCAGTGAATACAGGGGCAATAATTCACCCCTCCACTTT. The chain recombines TRBV25-1 with TRBJ1-6; maybe TRBD1 (6 bases). The CDR3 extends over 15 amino acids. CDR1 is MGHDK and CDR2 is SYGVNS in the germline V gene. Between the trimmed V and J ends, which lost 0 bases and 5 bases, there was a span of 8 bases.

This clonotype was detected a few times. The J gene is TRBJ2-1, the V gene TRBV12-3 or TRBV12-4; 8 positions agree with TRBD1. V lost 8 bases, J lost 7 bases, and 4 bases stayed unmatched. The CDR3 has 12 amino acids. CDR3 amino acids: CASGQGTNEQFF. Written as DNA, the CDR3 is TGTGCCAGCGGACAGGGAACAAATGAGCAGTTCTTC.

Only a few counts were recorded for this clonotype. The chain recombines TRBV12-3 or TRBV12-4 with TRBJ2-7, with D hard to call. There are 16 residues in the CDR3. With 4 bases removed from V and 0 bases from J, the gap between germline ends came to 16 bases. Written as DNA, the CDR3 is TGTGCCAGCAGTTCGGGCTTGGCCCGACTCTCCTACGAGCAGTACTTC. As protein: CASSSGLARLSYEQYF.

Only a few counts were recorded for this clonotype. The V and J genes are TRBV29-1 and TRBJ2-7; D ambiguous. Germline CDR1 reads SQVTM; CDR2 reads ANQGSEA. V lost 7 bases, J lost 3 bases, and 10 bases lay in between. The CDR3 is 11 residues long. As DNA, the CDR3 is TGCAGCGCTGGACGTGACTACGAGCAGTACTTC. Protein: CSAGRDYEQYF.

The rearrangement uses TRBV10-3 and TRBJ2-5, with D hard to call. The CDR3 runs to 11 residues. From germline, CDR1 is ENHRY and CDR2 SYGVKD. V lost 2 bases to trimming and J lost 4 bases, with 2 bases between them. CDR3 residues: CAISEGETQYF. In nucleotides, the CDR3 is TGTGCCATCAGTGAGGGAGAGACCCAGTACTTC.

This clonotype was recorded a few times. V and J are TRBV2 and TRBJ2-5; weak D call: TRBD2 (6 bases). The CDR3 is made up of 13 amino acids. Germline CDR1 SNHLY, CDR2 FYNNEI. V was clipped by 7 bases and J by 5 bases, with 14 bases between them. CDR3 sequence: CASMRGLMETQYF. The CDR3 nucleotides read TGTGCCAGCATGCGGGGCTTGATGGAGACCCAGTACTTC. The variable domain in full, completed from reference TRBV2 and TRBJ2-5, reads EPEVTQTPSHQVTQMGQEVILRCVPISNHLYFYWYRQILGQKVEFLVSFYNNEISEKSEIFDDQFSVERPDGSNFTLKIRSTKLEDSAMYFCASMRGLMETQYFGPGTRLLVL.

V is TRBV2 and J is TRBJ2-7; 7 bases are a match to TRBD1. V trimming: 4 bases; J trimming: 5 bases; junction bases outside the gene matches: 5. Germline lookup yields CDR1 SNHLY and CDR2 FYNNEI. This CDR3 contains 13 residues. CDR3 sequence (DNA): TGTGCCAGCAGTGGACAGGGTCAGGACGAGCAGTACTTC. Translation: CASSGQGQDEQYF.

The chain links TRBV5-1 to TRBJ1-5, with no clear D. Trimming took off 2 bases at V and 5 bases at J, with 11 bases between the two ends. Germline V CDR1 and CDR2: SGHRS, YFSETQ. The CDR3 runs to 14 residues. The CDR3 DNA is TGCGCCAGCAGCTTATCGCCTGGGTATCAGCCCCAGCATTTT. Protein: CASSLSPGYQPQHF.

This clonotype was seen a few times. This chain joins TRBV30 and TRBJ2-5; 10 nucleotides agree with TRBD2. The trim removed 0 bases at V and 2 bases at J, leaving 9 bases unmatched. The length of the CDR3 is 17 residues. Germline CDR1 GTSNPN, CDR2 SVGIG (reference sequence). The CDR3 DNA sequence: TGTGCCTGGAGTGTATTTCGCCTAGCGGGGGTTCAAGAGACCCAGTACTTC. Protein product: CAWSVFRLAGVQETQYF.

With regard to this clonotype: The junction differs from germline at one of its ends, possibly a read error. The chain recombines TRBV29-1 with TRBJ1-1, with D possibly TRBD1 on 6 matching bases. The CDR3 is 12 residues long. CDR1 and CDR2 (germline): SQVTM, ANQGSEA. The CDR3 sequence: CSANDRNTEVFF. CDR3 DNA: TGCAGCGCCAACGACAGGAACACTGAAGTTTTCTTT.

The chain combines TRBV9 with TRBJ2-7; no firm D call. The CDR3 extends over 11 amino acids. Germline-derived CDR1 and CDR2 are SGDLS and YYNGEE. Trimming removed 3 bases at V and 5 bases at J, with 6 bases between. CDR3 DNA sequence: TGTGCCAGCAGCGCCCCCCACGAGCAGTACTTC. Translation gives CASSAPHEQYF.

This clonotype was seen at least ten times. The V call is TRBV20-1, the J call TRBJ2-2; TRBD1 aligns across 9 bases. CDR1 is DFQATT and CDR2 is SNEGSKA in the germline V gene (reference sequence). The CDR3 has 14 amino acids. V shed 6 bases and J 4 bases; nucleotides not matched to a gene: 6. The CDR3 coding sequence is TGCAGTGCCCGGGACAGGGAACCCACCGGGGAGCTGTTTTTT. As protein: CSARDREPTGELFF.

The table lists this clonotype with a few counts. V gene TRBV20-1 combines with J gene TRBJ2-7, with 10 bases fitting TRBD2. The CDR3 covers 15 residues. From germline, CDR1 is DFQATT and CDR2 SNEGSKA (reference sequence). Trimming cost V 3 bases and J 2 bases; bases outside gene matches: 7. The CDR3 reads CSASSGLAGAYEQYF. In DNA form, the CDR3 reads TGCAGTGCTAGTTCGGGGCTAGCGGGGGCCTACGAGCAGTACTTC.

The rearrangement uses TRBV29-1 and TRBJ1-6; 7 bases are shared with TRBD1. The germline gives CDR1 SQVTM, CDR2 ANQGSEA. V gave up 3 bases and J gave up 7 bases; unmatched junction bases: 9. This CDR3 is built from 15 residues. The DNA of the CDR3 is TGCAGCGTTGAGGGTCAGGGGGTTAAGAATTCACCCCTCCACTTT. It translates to CSVEGQGVKNSPLHF.

This clonotype was found a few times. The chain joins TRBV11-2 to TRBJ2-1; D gene ambiguous. The CDR3 sequence is 14 residues long. V lost 3 bases to trimming and J lost 14 bases, with 20 bases between them. The germline CDR1 and CDR2 sequences are SGHAT and FQNNGV. The CDR3 DNA sequence: TGTGCCAGCAGCTTGAGAAATCCTAAAAGTGAAGAGTTCTTC. Its translation is CASSLRNPKSEEFF. Drawing the rest from reference TRBV11-2 and TRBJ2-1, the complete variable domain is EAGVAQSPRYKIIEKRQSVAFWCNPISGHATLYWYQQILGQGPKLLIQFQNNGVVDDSQLPKDRFSAERLKGVDSTLKIQPAKLEDSAVYLCASSLRNPKSEEFFGPGTRLTVL.

The chain employs TRBV5-4 and TRBJ2-7, with 11 bases lining up with TRBD2. Germline V lookup: CDR1 SGHNT, CDR2 YYREEE (reference sequence). CDR3 length: 15 amino acids. With 4 bases clipped from V and 3 bases from J, the junction kept 6 bases outside the gene matches. CDR3 sequence reads: CASSGELAGDYEQYF. The CDR3 DNA is TGTGCCAGCAGCGGAGAACTAGCGGGGGACTACGAGCAGTACTTC.

There are a few counts of this clonotype. In DNA, the CDR3 is TGCGCCAGCAGCTTGTGGGGCACGAACACTGAAGCTTTCTTT. Translating gives CASSLWGTNTEAFF. The chain combines TRBV5-1 with TRBJ1-1; D might be TRBD1 (5 bases). This CDR3 has 14 amino acids. Germline CDR1 and CDR2: SGHRS and YFSETQ. V gave up 1 base and J gave up 1 base, with 8 bases separating them.